These 9 T cell receptor beta chains were sequenced from one sample in a study of early T cells in non-severe SARS-CoV-2 infection. TCRdb re-analysed the 5' RACE reads in MiXCR, keeping a single row per CDR3 protein. The sample includes 55,000 to 65,000 distinct CDR3 sequences, about 12% of them seen just once. The source was whole blood, collected at baseline. The source of these receptors is an adult who was a healthcare worker with PCR-confirmed SARS-CoV-2 infection or an uninfected control (not recorded which).

This clonotype came up many times. This chain uses TRBV3-1 with TRBJ1-2; D not resolved. V lost 0 bases and J lost 4, with 6 bases in between. Germline loops: CDR1 LGHDT, CDR2 YNNKEL (reference sequence). This CDR3 spans 13 amino acids. CDR3 amino acids: CASSQESIYGYTF. The CDR3 DNA is TGTGCCAGCAGCCAAGAATCGATCTATGGCTACACCTTC.

This clonotype was seen only a few times. This chain connects TRBV10-3 to TRBJ2-2; D is perhaps TRBD1 (6 bases). CDR1 is ENHRY, CDR2 SYGVKD, per germline. Trimming shortened V by 6 bases and J by 1 base, and 12 bases separated the two germline ends. The CDR3 has 15 residues. The CDR3: CAISQDRKNTGELFF. Written as DNA, the CDR3 is TGTGCCATCAGCCAAGACAGGAAGAACACCGGGGAGCTGTTTTTT.

This clonotype was recorded at least ten times. The chain combines TRBV2 with TRBJ2-7; D not certain. Deletions cut 2 bases from V and 2 bases from J, with 16 bases between. CDR3 size: 16 residues. In germline, CDR1 is SNHLY, CDR2 FYNNEI. CDR3 nucleotide sequence: TGTGCCAGCAGTGAAAGTTTCTACCTCTCCACCTACGAGCAGTACTTC. Translation: CASSESFYLSTYEQYF.

This chain links TRBV7-2 with TRBJ1-1; the match to TRBD1 covers 7 bases. Unmatched junction bases numbered 5, after V lost 2 bases and J lost 5 bases. The CDR3 is 14 residues long. Germline CDR1 SGHTA, CDR2 FQGNSA. CDR3 residues: CASSLNSRGTEAFF. The CDR3, as DNA: TGTGCCAGCAGCTTAAATTCCAGGGGGACTGAAGCTTTCTTT.

This clonotype was seen more than once but under ten times. This rearrangement joins TRBV4-3 to TRBJ1-3; D is uncertain. Deletions cut 1 base from V and 2 bases from J, with 9 bases between. The CDR3 has 15 residues. The germline V gene has CDR1 LGHNA and CDR2 YSLEER. Here the CDR3 reads CASSQGRWAGNTIYF. DNA for the CDR3: TGCGCCAGCAGCCAAGGCAGGTGGGCTGGAAACACCATATATTTT.

In its sample, this clonotype was seen a few times. This chain links TRBV6-2 or TRBV6-3 with TRBJ2-7; 7 bases line up with TRBD1. There are 14 residues in the CDR3. Per germline, CDR1 MNHEY and CDR2 SVGEGT. The junction had 3 bases not matched to a gene; V was cut back by 2 bases and J by 2 bases. CDR3 amino acids: CASSYPGQTYEQYF. The CDR3 nucleotides read TGTGCCAGCAGTTACCCGGGACAGACCTACGAGCAGTACTTC.

The table lists this clonotype with many counts. The chain employs TRBV19 and TRBJ2-6; D gene unclear. This CDR3 spans 16 amino acids. The germline CDR1 and CDR2 sequences are LNHDA and SQIVND (reference sequence). V was clipped by 4 bases and J by 0 bases, with 10 bases between them. The CDR3 here is CASSNGSPSGANVLTF. Written as DNA, the CDR3 is TGTGCCAGTAGTAACGGATCCCCCTCTGGGGCCAACGTCCTGACTTTC.

At least ten counts were recorded for this clonotype. The chain carries TRBV7-2 and TRBJ2-3; 9 bases agree with TRBD1. Germline V CDR1 and CDR2: SGHTA, FQGNSA. Trimming at V came to 0 bases and at J to 1 base, leaving 5 bases not matched to a gene. The CDR3 has 17 residues. CDR3 region: CASSLAMTGGRTDTQYF. DNA for the CDR3: TGTGCCAGCAGCTTAGCGATGACAGGGGGGCGCACAGATACGCAGTATTTT. Based on the CDR3 plus reference TRBV7-2 and TRBJ2-3, the full variable domain is GAGVSQSPSNKVTEKGKDVELRCDPISGHTALYWYRQSLGQGLEFLIYFQGNSAPDKSGLPSDRFSAERTGGSVSTLTIQRTQQEDSAVYLCASSLAMTGGRTDTQYFGPGTRLTVL.

This clonotype was counted at least ten times. This chain uses TRBV19 with TRBJ2-3, with a weak D call TRBD2 (5 bases). This CDR3 has 15 amino acids. CDR1 LNHDA and CDR2 SQIVND come from the germline V gene (reference sequence). V lost 6 bases, J lost 4 bases, and 17 bases lay in between. The CDR3 is CASSYLRARADTQYF. CDR3 coding DNA: TGTGCCAGTAGCTACCTGAGGGCCCGGGCAGATACGCAGTATTTT.